This entry is about one TCR beta chain. This clonotype was recorded a few times. Its specific antigen is unknown. Per-nucleotide qualities are absent, and no much larger clonotype sits a single base away. Sample time point, as interpreted from the label and publication: newly diagnosed GD, antithyroid drugs for less than 3 months. RNA was extracted from PBMCs in TRIzol for both TCR sequencing and RNA sequencing. Graves' disease was diagnosed according to American Thyroid Association guidelines. Patients for the study were recruited at an endocrinology department in Xi'an, China. Each patient gave about 8.1 milliliters of peripheral blood, collected in an EDTA anticoagulant tube. Ficoll Paque Plus density gradient separation was used to isolate PBMCs, and no further T cell sorting was done. An Agilent 2100 Bioanalyzer and agarose gel were used to check RNA quality, while a NanoDrop 2000 measured RNA concentration.

The germline V and J ends show losses of 3 bases and 5 bases respectively, and no gene match explains 6 bases of the junction. From a lookup of the germline V gene, CDR1 and CDR2 are ENHRY and SYGVKD. From the cysteine through the phenylalanine, the CDR3 covers 14 amino acids. The CDR3 DNA has 42 bases and is translated from base 1. Libraries were prepared through multiplex PCR. Instrument used: Illumina HiSeq 4000. iRepertoire HTBI primers and Arm-PCR amplification of CDR3 regions were used to construct TCR beta libraries. Before sequencing, the PCR products underwent gel purification. As for the authors' bioinformatics: Gene usage analysis of CDR3 amino acid clonotypes relied on the 60 or so TRBV and 13 to 15 TRBJ segments identified across samples. COPE and FqMerger were used to merge the filtered high-quality paired reads into contigs. BLAST was used to align contigs to the IMGT TRBV, TRBD and TRBJ reference genes, and CDR3 was defined following IMGT. Clonotypes above 0.1% frequency were classified as highly expanded clones. Repertoire diversity was measured by Shannon entropy, and V-J evenness by the Gini coefficient. Public clonotypes were defined as clonotypes shared by more than one individual. TCRdb reprocessed the public reads (quality trimming at Q25 with fastp, clone calling with MiXCR) and kept in-frame beta chains. Every distinct CDR3 protein forms one entry, paired with its most common genes and DNA. V and J calls and clone size were set by TCRdb, not the authors. The sample table contains about 540,000 distinct CDR3 sequences; only one count was recorded for less than 15% of them. Of the sample, roughly 10% is held by the ten largest clones.

The entry originates in a study of regulatory T cells in long-lasting Graves disease (dated by TCRdb to the early 2020s). Looking at the study overall: Newly diagnosed Graves' disease patients had taken antithyroid drugs for less than 3 months. Patients with persistent Graves' disease were compared with patients with newly diagnosed Graves' disease using TCR sequencing and RNA sequencing of peripheral blood. The study was conducted in China and was registered as a clinical trial. A total of about 35 samples underwent TCR sequencing: around 13 from persistent and about 20 from newly diagnosed Graves' disease patients. Points the paper makes about the study in general: Preferential use of TRBV28, TRBJ1-2 and TRBJ2-5 was observed in persistent disease, whereas TRBV20-1 and TRBJ2-1 were favored in newly diagnosed disease. Lower TCR Shannon entropy and fewer highly expanded clones were observed in persistent Graves' disease patients than in newly diagnosed patients, which suggested clonal expansion. Only the TCR beta chain was sequenced and analyzed. The authors noted that the small sample size was a limitation that may lower accuracy. A larger number of public clonotypes was shared among persistent patients (around 2,500) than among newly diagnosed patients (roughly 970). Because the primary lesion, thyroid tissue, could not be accessed, the study looked at peripheral blood alone.

This sample also appeared in a second study, on T cells in Graves' hyperthyroidism and ophthalmopathy. The second source states: Stable Graves' hyperthyroidism was defined as the absence of progression to ophthalmopathy over 18 months of follow-up. Hyperthyroidism patients were aged 18 to 65 years and newly diagnosed, with disease duration of less than 2 months. Patients with uncontrolled infections, other autoimmune diseases, pregnancy or lactation were excluded. Diagnoses relied on clinical symptoms, serum thyroxine and TRAb, thyroid ultrasound and orbital computed tomography. A first-round RT-PCR of the TCR CDR3 used the HTBI primer set with the Qiagen OneStep RT-PCR kit. Most expanded thyroid clonotypes (frequency above 0.001) were also detected in blood, a finding suggesting that blood repertoires may reflect thyroid immune responses. A model built on a 13 V-J signature distinguished ophthalmopathy from stable hyperthyroidism, reaching 85% to 90% sensitivity and about 81% specificity in cross-validation and 80%/75% in testing. In validation, the model predicted progression to ophthalmopathy a median of about 5.9 months before onset, with about 71% sensitivity and 72.22% specificity. To identify TCR V-J signatures that set the groups apart, the researchers used a discovery cohort of about a hundred patients, made up of fewer than 50 with Graves' ophthalmopathy and some 60 with stable Graves' hyperthyroidism. Prospective prediction of ophthalmopathy was tested in an independent validation cohort consisting of about 20 hyperthyroidism patients and approximately 16 patients who later progressed to ophthalmopathy. The 100 discovery patients were divided at random into training and test sets in a 7:3 ratio. Thyroid tissue and blood T-cell repertoires from roughly six Graves' hyperthyroidism patients were also compared in the study. After blood sampling, hyperthyroidism patients were treated with methimazole at a starting dose of 30 mg daily, and ophthalmopathy patients were treated with high-dose intravenous methylprednisolone. The libraries were constructed in a second round of multiplex PCR and then size-selected and purified. Paired-end sequencing of the libraries was performed with 100 bp reads on an Illumina HiSeq2000. SOAPnuke was used to process the raw data, throwing out any read that contained adapters or uncalled bases, had a mean Phred below 15, or lacked an exact constant-primer or identifier match. High-quality paired reads were merged with COPE v1.2.5, and unique nucleotide sequences were defined as clonotypes. MiTCR v1.1 was used to align the clonotypes against IMGT TRBV, TRBD and TRBJ reference segments. The analysis included only V-J combinations with a frequency above 0.0001, which together covered approximately 99% of the repertoires. The TCS score was defined as F50 (clonal expansion) divided by E x V (chaos), with BLOSUM62-based TCRdist calculated between CDR3 peptides within each V-J. Welch's t-statistics and random forest reduced 450 to 600 V-J features to fewer than 15, which were used in a naive Bayes classifier (R e1071). No statistical method was used to fix the sample size in advance, and group allocation was not hidden from the investigators. The paper describes TCR Vbeta CDR3 sequencing of some 130 peripheral blood samples, made up of approximately 40 ophthalmopathy patients, 70 to 75 hyperthyroidism patients and about 17 progressor patients.

This specimen consisted of peripheral blood mononuclear cells (PBMCs), obtained at new diagnosis, from a patient treated with antithyroid drugs. The receptor's source is a man aged 25-45 years with Graves disease. Donor details come from another sample of the same person, matched by shared clones. The chain joins TRBV10-3 to TRBJ2-7; the central 8 bases match TRBD2. At the DNA level, the sequence is TGTGCCATCAGTGAATCTAGCGGGCTCGACGAGCAGTACTTC. This translates into CAISESSGLDEQYF.